Listed here are 13 T cell receptor beta chains from one sample, sequenced in a study of OX40 agonist ivuxolimab in advanced cancers. The assay was immunoSEQ multiplex PCR, and TCRdb's table has in-frame clones only and misses some. The sample contains around 90,000 clones, 87% of which appear only once. The sequences come from CD4+ or CD8+ T cells sorted from blood, collected in a trial of the OX40 agonist ivuxolimab. Every receptor here comes from an adult with an advanced solid tumor such as melanoma, head and neck, liver or kidney cancer.

With regard to this clone: The germline gene is not matched at one end of the junction; a read error may be the cause. The DNA of the CDR3 is TGTGCTAGCAGCGCTAAAGTTAACAGGAGACAAGAGACCCAGTACTTC. Amino acid sequence: CASSAKVNRRQETQYF. The rearrangement joins TRBV7-7 to TRBJ2-5; D might be TRBD1 (5 bases). This CDR3 comprises 16 residues. Germline CDR1 is SSHAT and CDR2 is FNYEAQ (reference sequence).

This chain joins TRBV7-6 and TRBJ2-7; a weak D match, TRBD1 (5 bases). The CDR3 runs to 12 residues. V dropped 3 bases and J dropped 5 bases, with 8 bases sitting between them. Per germline, CDR1 SGHVS and CDR2 FNYEAQ. This CDR3 is CASSFPGNEQYV. The DNA for the CDR3 is TGTGCCAGCAGCTTCCCAGGGAACGAGCAGTACGTC.

As to this clone: The junction and the germline gene differ at one end; a read error may be behind it. The chain joins TRBV19 to TRBJ2-1; 7 bases are a match to TRBD1. CDR1 is LNHDA and CDR2 is SQIVND in the germline V gene (reference sequence). CDR3 length: 13 residues. CDR3 sequence reads: CASSVDRENEQFF. CDR3 in DNA: TGTGCCAGTAGTGTAGACAGGGAAAATGAGCAGTTCTTC.

This rearrangement joins TRBV29-1 to TRBJ1-2; 7 bases are a match to TRBD1. This CDR3 comprises 11 residues. Germline CDR1 reads SQVTM; CDR2 reads ANQGSEA. The ends lost 4 bases at V and 10 bases at J; junction bases unmatched: 6. The CDR3 loop is CSVVGQEVYTF. Here the CDR3 DNA reads TGCAGCGTTGTCGGACAGGAGGTCTACACCTTC.

This clone was seen only once. The rearrangement links TRBV5-4 to TRBJ2-7; the match to TRBD2 covers 7 bases. Per germline, CDR1 SGHNT and CDR2 YYREEE (reference sequence). The CDR3 is 15 amino acids. The V gene end was trimmed by 4 bases and the J gene end by 2 bases; junction bases not matched to a gene: 9. The CDR3 sequence: CASSLRGTVTYEQYF. Written as DNA, the CDR3 is TGTGCCAGCAGCCTGCGGGGGACCGTGACCTACGAGCAGTACTTC.

J is TRBJ1-1 and V is TRBV5-1; D is ambiguous. Per germline, CDR1 SGHRS and CDR2 YFSETQ. There are 15 residues in the CDR3. Trimming took off 4 bases at V and 0 bases at J, with 13 bases between the two ends. The CDR3 nucleotides read TGCGCCAGCAGCCCTTTAGGAGGGATGAACACTGAAGCTTTCTTT. As protein: CASSPLGGMNTEAFF.

This clone was counted once. The chain's CDR3 is CASSIGEGSTDTQYF. As DNA, the CDR3 is TGTGCCAGTAGTATCGGGGAGGGGAGCACAGATACGCAGTATTTT. The V gene is TRBV19, the J gene TRBJ2-3; 7 positions agree with TRBD2. The CDR3 sequence is 15 residues long. Trimming at V came to 3 bases and at J to 0 bases, leaving 3 bases not matched to a gene. Germline CDR1 and CDR2: LNHDA and SQIVND (reference sequence).

The chain uses TRBV19 and TRBJ1-1; 11 bases are a match to TRBD1. The V gene end was trimmed by 3 bases and the J gene end by 5 bases; junction bases not matched to a gene: 11. This CDR3 has 17 amino acids. Germline CDR1 is LNHDA and CDR2 is SQIVND (reference sequence). Here the CDR3 DNA reads TGTGCCAGTAGTATTGGACAGGGGGCGCGAGGGGGTACTGAAGCTTTCTTT. Residues: CASSIGQGARGGTEAFF.

In regard to this clone: The junction departs from germline at one end; a sequencing error may be responsible. V gene TRBV5-1 combines with J gene TRBJ2-2; a possible D gene is TRBD1 (6 bases). This CDR3 spans 15 amino acids. Germline CDR1 reads SGHRS; CDR2 reads YFSETQ. The CDR3 spells CASSFQQGGTGELLF. CDR3 DNA sequence: TGCGCCAGCAGCTTTCAACAGGGTGGCACCGGGGAGCTGCTTTTT.

This clone has a single count. The chain recombines TRBV9 with TRBJ2-7; 13 bases align to TRBD2. Germline assignment: CDR1 SGDLS and CDR2 YYNGEE. This CDR3 spans 15 amino acids. With 0 bases clipped from V and 7 bases from J, the junction kept 4 bases outside the gene matches. CDR3 amino acids: CASSVDTSGRGEQYF. CDR3 DNA sequence: TGTGCCAGCAGCGTAGACACTAGCGGGAGGGGAGAGCAGTACTTC.

The chain is built from TRBV18 and TRBJ2-2; TRBD2 aligns across 12 bases. The CDR3 length is 19 residues. Germline lookup yields CDR1 KGHSH and CDR2 LQKENI. Losses at the gene ends were 1 base for V and 6 bases for J; bases not matched to a gene: 12. This CDR3 reads CASSPRLSTSGSGPGELFF. CDR3 sequence (DNA): TGTGCCAGCTCACCACGTCTCTCGACTAGCGGGAGTGGACCCGGGGAGCTGTTTTTT.

This chain connects TRBV28 to TRBJ1-5, with 8 bases identical to TRBD1. The CDR3 spans 18 residues. Per the germline V gene, CDR1 is MDHEN and CDR2 is SYDVKM. J lost 2 bases, V lost 3 bases, and 12 bases had no gene match. Here the CDR3 reads CASSFLQGGLIRNQPQHF. The CDR3 coding sequence is TGTGCCAGCAGTTTTCTACAGGGGGGACTCATACGCAATCAGCCCCAGCATTTT. Filled out from reference TRBV28 and TRBJ1-5, the complete variable domain reads DVKVTQSSRYLVKRTGEKVFLECVQDMDHENMFWYRQDPGLGLRLIYFSYDVKMKEKGDIPEGYSVSREKKERFSLILESASTNQTSMYLCASSFLQGGLIRNQPQHFGDGTRLSIL.

The V gene is TRBV6-4, the J gene TRBJ1-5; D is ambiguous. This CDR3 is 13 amino acids long. Trimming stripped 7 bases from V and 9 bases from J, with 16 bases between. Germline V gene sequence: CDR1 MRHNA, CDR2 SNTAGT. The CDR3 protein is CASIGLRVGPQHF. In DNA, the CDR3 is TGTGCCAGCATTGGACTCCGGGTGGGGCCCCAGCATTTT.